In its sample, the clone carrying this T cell receptor (beta chain) was seen once. No antigen is known for it. A much larger clone lies one base from this, so it may be a read error. A TCRbeta library incorporating unique molecular identifiers was prepared. Using its own MiXCR run on the PCR reads, TCRdb lists one record per CDR3 protein. The profile shows about 280,000 distinct CDR3 sequences, 11% of them singletons. The CDR3 totals 13 residues. V lost 2 bases, J lost 4 bases, and 8 bases lay in between. The data stem from a study of T-cell reconstitution after alpha-beta-depleted transplantation in children. Notes on the study in general: Approximately two months post-transplant, alpha-beta T cells reportedly originated from several hundred expanded graft clones. Newly produced T cells mostly provided counts and TCRbeta diversity after one year, as hyperexpanded clones declined.

V and J are TRBV12-3 or TRBV12-4 and TRBJ1-2; perhaps TRBD1 as D (5 bases). The sequence was obtained from a male patient aged 2 to 9 who had a stem cell transplant for chronic granulomatous disease, so the T cells may come from the graft donor. The sequencing here drew on peripheral blood, taken 180 days after TCRalphabeta/CD19-depleted stem cell transplant. In DNA form, the CDR3 reads TGTGCCAGCAGTTTATTGGGGGGCTATGGCTACACCTTC. Residues: CASSLLGGYGYTF.